Listed here are 28 T cell receptor beta chains from one sample, sequenced in a study of circulating and synovial CD4+ cells in juvenile arthritis (dated by TCRdb to 2014 to 2015). Library preparation used the immunoSEQ multiplex PCR assay. The table comes from immuneACCESS by way of TCRdb, which keeps in-frame sequences with V and J called. Part of the clones is missing from these tables; in studies checked, under half for an unresolved V gene and the rest for unknown reasons. The sample profile shows about 32,000 clones; 90% to 95% of them were found once. Of the sample, about 0.61% is held by the ten largest clones. The sequencing input was CD4+ T cells from blood. These receptors all stem from a human donor with juvenile idiopathic arthritis.

The chain has TRBV11-2 and TRBJ2-7, with TRBD1 matching over 11 bases. This CDR3 region has 15 residues. CDR1 is SGHAT and CDR2 is FQNNGV in the germline V gene. Trimming at V came to 1 base and at J to 3 bases, leaving 2 bases not matched to a gene. CDR3 protein: CASSLVGQGGYEQYF. The CDR3 nucleotides are TGTGCCAGCAGCTTAGTGGGACAGGGGGGCTACGAGCAGTACTTC.

The rearrangement links TRBV28 to TRBJ2-5; 7 positions match TRBD1. CDR3 length: 15 amino acids. Germline V gives CDR1 MDHEN, CDR2 SYDVKM. The junction had 11 bases not matched to a gene; V was cut back by 5 bases and J by 5 bases. In DNA form, the CDR3 reads TGTGCCAGCAGTCCCCCGACAGGGAACGGGGAGACCCAGTACTTC. Translating it yields CASSPPTGNGETQYF.

The chain links TRBV27 to TRBJ2-5; weak D call: TRBD2 (5 bases). This CDR3 is 16 amino acids long. The ends were cut back, 8 bases at V and 6 bases at J, with 25 bases in the middle. Germline V gives CDR1 MNHEY, CDR2 SMNVEV (reference sequence). This CDR3 is CASALKVGMAPQTQYF. CDR3 sequence (DNA): TGTGCCAGCGCCTTGAAGGTCGGGATGGCCCCCCAGACCCAGTACTTC.

The rearrangement joins TRBV18 to TRBJ2-3; D remains ambiguous. V was trimmed by 4 bases and J by 1 base, leaving 12 bases between them. The V gene's germline CDR1 is KGHSH and CDR2 LQKENI. The length of the CDR3 is 15 residues. CDR3 sequence: CASSRSASGTDTQYF. The CDR3 DNA is TGTGCCAGCTCACGGTCGGCCAGCGGCACAGATACGCAGTATTTT.

The chain has TRBV4-1 and TRBJ2-7; TRBD2 might be the D (6 bases). This CDR3 is 16 amino acids long. V lost 4 bases and J 4 bases, leaving 20 bases between the germline ends. Germline values: CDR1 MGHRA, CDR2 YSYEKL. DNA for the CDR3: TGCGCCAGCAGCCTCGGAGGGACCGGTAAGGAATACGAGCAGTACTTC. Translated: CASSLGGTGKEYEQYF.

The chain employs TRBV14 and TRBJ1-3; D unclear. The V gene's germline CDR1 is SGHDN and CDR2 FVKESK. CDR3 length: 17 residues. The V and J ends lost 1 base and 2 bases respectively, with 15 bases between them. In nucleotides, the CDR3 is TGTGCCAGCAGCCAAGTTGGCCAGACTCGAACTGGAAACACCATATATTTT. Protein sequence: CASSQVGQTRTGNTIYF.

This clone showed up just a few times. The chain has TRBV6-4 and TRBJ1-3; D is uncertain. The CDR3 runs 12 residues. The V end lost 3 bases, the J end lost 9 bases, and 9 bases lay between the germline ends. Germline V gives CDR1 MRHNA, CDR2 SNTAGT. In nucleotides, the CDR3 is TGTGCCAGCAGTGATCGCGGGTTCACCATATATTTT. Amino acids: CASSDRGFTIYF.

This clone came up once. The V call is TRBV28, the J call TRBJ1-3; weak D call: TRBD1 (6 bases). Trimming stripped 6 bases from V and 0 bases from J, with 9 bases between. This CDR3 region has 14 residues. Germline CDR1 MDHEN, CDR2 SYDVKM. The chain's CDR3 is CASRTGTSGNTIYF. In DNA, the CDR3 is TGTGCCAGCAGGACAGGAACCTCTGGAAACACCATATATTTT. The variable domain in full, completed from reference TRBV28 and TRBJ1-3, reads DVKVTQSSRYLVKRTGEKVFLECVQDMDHENMFWYRQDPGLGLRLIYFSYDVKMKEKGDIPEGYSVSREKKERFSLILESASTNQTSMYLCASRTGTSGNTIYFGEGSWLTVV.

The chain links TRBV6-5 to TRBJ1-4; 7 bases line up with TRBD1. V lost 5 bases and J lost 11; bases outside the gene matches: 8. The CDR3 is 13 amino acids. Germline assignment: CDR1 MNHEY and CDR2 SVGAGI. CDR3 sequence (DNA): TGTGCCAGCAGTCCTGGGGACAGAGGGAAACTGTTTTTT. Translating gives CASSPGDRGKLFF.

Here the CDR3 reads CASSPGLAASYEQYF. CDR3 DNA: TGTGCCAGCAGCCCGGGACTAGCGGCCTCCTACGAGCAGTACTTC. V is TRBV11-3 and J is TRBJ2-7, with 11 bases lining up with TRBD2. Per the germline V gene, CDR1 is SGHNT and CDR2 is YENEEA. The trim removed 5 bases at V and 0 bases at J, leaving 3 bases unmatched. The CDR3 contains 15 residues.

In its sample, this clone was seen once. This sequence joins TRBV10-1 and TRBJ1-4; perhaps TRBD1 as D (6 bases). The CDR3 covers 14 residues. V lost 3 bases to trimming and J lost 8 bases, with 13 bases between them. Germline lookup yields CDR1 WNHNN and CDR2 SYGVQD (reference sequence). This CDR3 is CASSDDRKGEKLFF. Here the CDR3 DNA reads TGCGCCAGCAGTGATGACAGGAAGGGGGAAAAACTGTTTTTT.

This chain links TRBV15 with TRBJ1-5; weak D call: TRBD1 (5 bases). The V and J ends lost 0 bases and 7 bases respectively, with 13 bases between them. Germline CDR1 LNHNV, CDR2 YYDKDF (reference sequence). This CDR3 spans 15 amino acids. The CDR3, as DNA: TGTGCCACCAGCAGAGAAGGGGTCTGGGTGCAGCCCCAGCATTTT. Its protein product is CATSREGVWVQPQHF.

The chain carries TRBV28 and TRBJ2-2; 8 bases agree with TRBD1. Germline V gene sequence: CDR1 MDHEN, CDR2 SYDVKM. Losses at the gene ends were 6 bases for V and 4 bases for J; bases not matched to a gene: 10. The CDR3 covers 16 residues. CDR3 DNA sequence: TGTGCCAGCAGACCATCCCTGACAGGGGCCACCGGGGAGCTGTTTTTT. Protein: CASRPSLTGATGELFF.

The chain uses TRBV9 and TRBJ2-3; 13 bases agree with TRBD2. The CDR3 contains 18 residues. V gave up 4 bases and J gave up 4 bases; unmatched junction bases: 12. The germline CDR1 and CDR2 sequences are SGDLS and YYNGEE. This CDR3 is CASSSGLAGVTVSDTQYF. CDR3 in DNA: TGTGCCAGCAGCTCCGGACTAGCGGGGGTTACGGTATCAGATACGCAGTATTTT.

The chain recombines TRBV28 with TRBJ2-1; TRBD2 matches at 9 bases. V was pared by 3 bases and J by 5 bases, with 8 bases of the junction left unmatched. Germline V gene sequence: CDR1 MDHEN, CDR2 SYDVKM. CDR3 length equals 16 residues. CDR3 residues: CASSFPSGIWNNEQFF. CDR3 nucleotide sequence: TGTGCCAGCAGTTTTCCTAGCGGGATCTGGAACAATGAGCAGTTCTTC.

V usage is TRBV11-3 and J usage is TRBJ1-1; weak D call: TRBD1 (6 bases). This CDR3 contains 13 residues. Germline CDR1 SGHNT, CDR2 YENEEA. Trimming cost V 5 bases and J 4 bases, with 11 bases left between them. The CDR3 loop is CASSRRGATEAFF. CDR3 bases: TGTGCCAGCAGCCGCCGGGGGGCCACTGAAGCTTTCTTT.

This clone was observed once. The chain carries TRBV7-3 and TRBJ2-1, with D maybe TRBD1 (5 bases). Trimming stripped 0 bases from V and 9 bases from J, with 9 bases between. CDR3 size: 13 residues. Germline V CDR1 and CDR2: SGHTA, FQGTGA. In DNA, the CDR3 is TGTGCCAGCAGCTTAACGCCAAGGGGTGAGCAGTTCTTC. Its protein product is CASSLTPRGEQFF.

V and J are TRBV10-2 and TRBJ2-7, with 13 bases fitting TRBD2. Trimming cost V 9 bases and J 2 bases; bases outside gene matches: 16. The germline CDR1 and CDR2 sequences are WSHSY and SAAADI. The CDR3 length is 18 residues. DNA of the CDR3: TGCGCCAGGTCCCCCCGGAGACTAGCGGGGGGCTCCACCTACGAGCAGTACTTC. Its translation: CARSPRRLAGGSTYEQYF.

Points on this clone: One end of the junction varies from germline; a read error may be responsible. The chain links TRBV12-5 to TRBJ1-2; perhaps TRBD1 as D (5 bases). This CDR3 comprises 12 residues. Germline V gives CDR1 LGHNT, CDR2 FRNRAP. The CDR3: CASGLSLSFGQF. The CDR3 DNA reads TGTGCTAGTGGTTTGTCCTTAAGTTTCGGACAATTC.

This clone was seen only a few times. V usage is TRBV21-1 and J usage is TRBJ1-4; whether TRBD1, the table's D call, matches the DNA was not checked. TRBV21-1 corresponds to a pseudogene. CDR3 length: 13 residues. The CDR3 sequence is CASPDSLNEKLFF. DNA of the CDR3: TGTGCCAGCCCGGACAGCCTTAATGAAAAACTGTTTTTT.

The CDR3: CASSKGQGAGQPQHF. CDR3 DNA sequence: TGTGCCAGCAGTAAAGGACAGGGGGCAGGTCAGCCCCAGCATTTT. The chain uses TRBV6-6 and TRBJ1-5; 11 bases agree with TRBD1. With V trimmed by 5 bases and J by 6 bases, 6 bases remained unmatched. CDR1 and CDR2 from the germline V gene are MNHNY and SVGAGI (reference sequence). The CDR3 runs to 15 residues.

The genes are TRBV5-1 and TRBJ1-1; a weak D match, TRBD1 (6 bases). V was shortened by 1 base and J by 0 bases, with 13 bases between the two germline ends. This CDR3 comprises 16 residues. From germline, CDR1 is SGHRS and CDR2 YFSETQ. CDR3 nucleotides: TGCGCCAGCAGCTTGAGTACAGGGATCATGAACACTGAAGCTTTCTTT. Encoded protein: CASSLSTGIMNTEAFF.

The chain is built from TRBV11-2 and TRBJ2-7; TRBD2 matches at 11 bases. The J segment lost 5 bases and the V segment lost 2 bases, leaving 2 bases of the junction unmatched. The germline gives CDR1 SGHAT, CDR2 FQNNGV. CDR3 length equals 14 residues. The CDR3 DNA reads TGTGCCAGCAGCTTACTAGCGGGAGGTAACGAGCAGTACTTC. Translated, it gives CASSLLAGGNEQYF.

This clone was counted between two and nine times. V is TRBV7-9 and J is TRBJ1-6, with TRBD1 matching over 11 bases. V was pared by 5 bases and J by 9 bases, with 3 bases of the junction left unmatched. The germline CDR1 and CDR2 sequences are SEHNR and FQNEAQ (reference sequence). The CDR3 covers 14 residues. CDR3 nucleotides: TGTGCCAGCAGCGTGGACAGGGGGCCTTCACCCCTCCACTTT. Translation gives CASSVDRGPSPLHF.

The rearrangement joins TRBV9 to TRBJ2-1; 12 nucleotides match TRBD2. Losses at the gene ends were 5 bases for V and 10 bases for J; bases not matched to a gene: 10. CDR3 size: 15 residues. In germline, CDR1 is SGDLS, CDR2 YYNGEE. CDR3 coding DNA: TGTGCCAGCAGGAAGCCTAGCGGGGGGGCTGTCGAGCAGTTCTTC. Encoded protein: CASRKPSGGAVEQFF.

The J gene is TRBJ2-5, the V gene TRBV7-9; D gene uncertain. Germline loops: CDR1 SEHNR, CDR2 FQNEAQ (reference sequence). The length of the CDR3 is 13 residues. Trimming pared 6 bases from V and 7 bases from J, leaving 15 bases between. In DNA, the CDR3 is TGTGCCAGCAGTTCATCAATTCGAGGGACCCAGTACTTC. Amino acid sequence: CASSSSIRGTQYF.

V and J are TRBV5-7 and TRBJ2-7; no definite D call. TRBV5-7 is recorded as an ORF, its role being uncertain. With 3 bases removed from V and 6 bases from J, the gap between germline ends came to 13 bases. This CDR3 has 13 amino acids. CDR3 DNA: TGTGCCAGCAGCTCTCTCCCTAAACTCGAGCAGTACTTC. Its protein is CASSSLPKLEQYF.

A remark on this clone: Within the sample, other DNA sequences also encode this same CDR3. V is TRBV2 and J is TRBJ2-3; 12 bases are shared with TRBD2. Unmatched junction bases numbered 2, after V lost 6 bases and J lost 1 base. CDR3 length equals 15 residues. The germline V gene encodes CDR1 SNHLY and CDR2 FYNNEI. CDR3 nucleotides: TGTGCCAGCAGGAGACTAGCGGGGGGCACAGATACGCAGTATTTT. This gives the protein CASRRLAGGTDTQYF.